Shown below are 15 T cell receptor beta chains from a single sample sequenced in a study of shared clonotypes between healthy human individuals (dated by TCRdb to the early 2020s). The library was made by the immunoSEQ multiplex PCR assay. TCRdb's version of the immuneACCESS table is confined to in-frame rearrangements and falls short of the full clone set. An unresolved V gene accounts for under half of the shortfall where checked; the remainder is of unknown origin. In this sample the table shows approximately 500,000 clones, 90% to 97% of which occur a single time. The ten largest make up roughly 0.06% of the sample. The sample was naive CD4+ T cells sorted from blood. What this sample's cell subset or site label stands for: CD45RA+ positively selected. The receptors here all came from a woman in her thirties in good health.

The gene calls are TRBV6-5 and TRBJ2-7, with 8 positions matching TRBD1. V lost 0 bases, J lost 3 bases, and 4 bases stayed unmatched. Per germline, CDR1 MNHEY and CDR2 SVGAGI. CDR3 length equals 15 residues. The CDR3 here is CASSYSPGGYYEQYF. CDR3 nucleotide sequence: TGTGCCAGCAGTTACTCTCCAGGGGGCTACTACGAGCAGTACTTC.

The chain employs TRBV27 and TRBJ1-3; D call uncertain. Germline V gene data show CDR1 as MNHEY and CDR2 as SMNVEV (reference sequence). CDR3 size: 15 residues. V lost 4 bases, J lost 2 bases, and 12 bases lay in between. CDR3 sequence: CASSSNPTAGNTIYF. The CDR3 region has the DNA TGTGCCAGCAGTTCGAACCCGACGGCTGGAAACACCATATATTTT.

This chain connects TRBV19 to TRBJ1-1; 12 nucleotides align to TRBD1. Per the germline V gene, CDR1 is LNHDA and CDR2 is SQIVND (reference sequence). J lost 1 base, V lost 6 bases, and 9 bases had no gene match. This CDR3 is built from 17 residues. The CDR3 bases are TGTGCCAGTAGCCCGGGACAGGGGGCGGCGCCGAACACTGAAGCTTTCTTT. Protein sequence: CASSPGQGAAPNTEAFF.

The chain uses TRBV19 and TRBJ2-5; a possible D gene is TRBD1 (6 bases). Gene TRBJ2-7 matches the end of the DNA better, so the J call may be wrong. This CDR3 spans 13 amino acids. CDR1 is LNHDA, CDR2 SQIVND, per germline (reference sequence). The CDR3 region has the DNA TGTGCCAGTAGTACAAACAGGGTCTACGAGCAGTACTTC. Encoded protein: CASSTNRVYEQYF.

This chain uses TRBV2 with TRBJ2-7, with TRBD1 identical over 7 bases. V shed 8 bases and J 0 bases; nucleotides not matched to a gene: 13. CDR3 length: 16 residues. Germline V gives CDR1 SNHLY, CDR2 FYNNEI. The CDR3 region has the DNA TGTGCCAGCTATTGGACAGGCCGGGTGAGCTCCTACGAGCAGTACTTC. Residues: CASYWTGRVSSYEQYF.

CDR3 bases: TGTGCCAGCACTCCCTCCGGGACACCAAATGGCTACACCTTC. Residues: CASTPSGTPNGYTF. This chain links TRBV6-5 with TRBJ1-2; TRBD1 is a possible D gene (6 bases). V was shortened by 7 bases and J by 6 bases, with 18 bases between the two germline ends. The CDR3 is 14 residues long. CDR1 is MNHEY, CDR2 SVGAGI, per germline.

The chain joins TRBV9 to TRBJ2-3; 9 bases are shared with TRBD2. Germline V gene lookup returns CDR1 SGDLS and CDR2 YYNGEE. The trim removed 0 bases at V and 4 bases at J, leaving 6 bases unmatched. This CDR3 comprises 16 residues. CDR3 amino acids: CASSVAGGRVADTQYF. Here the CDR3 DNA reads TGTGCCAGCAGCGTAGCTGGCGGGAGGGTTGCAGATACGCAGTATTTT.

The J gene is TRBJ1-1, the V gene TRBV2; D not certain. The germline V and J ends were trimmed by 1 base and 0 bases, with 6 bases remaining between them. The CDR3 covers 14 residues. Germline-derived CDR1 and CDR2 are SNHLY and FYNNEI. The CDR3 protein is CASSEGRVNTEAFF. As DNA, the CDR3 is TGTGCCAGCAGTGAAGGACGCGTGAACACTGAAGCTTTCTTT.

This chain uses TRBV4-1 with TRBJ2-3; D gene unclear. Germline values: CDR1 MGHRA, CDR2 YSYEKL. The CDR3 loop spans 15 amino acids. Trimming took 1 base from V and 2 from J, leaving 10 bases between them. CDR3 coding DNA: TGCGCCAGCAGCCAAGCTCGGGTATACACAGATACGCAGTATTTT. This translates into CASSQARVYTDTQYF.

This clone was counted a few times. The same CDR3 can be traced to other DNA sequences in this sample. V is TRBV11-2 and J is TRBJ2-1; 7 nucleotides agree with TRBD2. Losses at the gene ends were 3 bases for V and 0 bases for J; bases not matched to a gene: 2. The CDR3 has 15 amino acids. Germline loops: CDR1 SGHAT, CDR2 FQNNGV. CDR3 bases: TGTGCCAGCAGCTTGGGGGGGAGCTCCTACAATGAGCAGTTCTTC. It yields the protein CASSLGGSSYNEQFF.

This chain uses TRBV15 with TRBJ1-1, with TRBD1 as a possible D gene (6 bases). V lost 1 base and J lost 1, with 10 bases in between. The length of the CDR3 is 15 residues. Germline CDR1 reads LNHNV; CDR2 reads YYDKDF (reference sequence). The CDR3 protein is CATSRAETGNTEAFF. The CDR3 nucleotides read TGTGCCACCAGCAGAGCGGAGACAGGGAACACTGAAGCTTTCTTT.

The rearrangement joins TRBV4-1 to TRBJ1-1; 8 bases map to TRBD1. J gave up 11 bases and V 6 bases, and 14 bases lay outside the gene matches. Germline CDR1 is MGHRA and CDR2 is YSYEKL. The CDR3 sequence is 14 residues long. The CDR3 nucleotides are TGCGCCAGCAGTCCTATCGGGCAGGGGGCTGGCGCTTTCTTT. Protein product: CASSPIGQGAGAFF.

The V gene is TRBV10-1, the J gene TRBJ2-1, with D perhaps matching TRBD1 or TRBD2 (5 bases each). Germline values: CDR1 WNHNN, CDR2 SYGVQD (reference sequence). The CDR3 consists of 15 residues. V was pared by 0 bases and J by 8 bases, with 14 bases between. This CDR3 reads CASSESGVGAYEQFF. CDR3 coding DNA: TGCGCCAGCAGTGAGTCGGGGGTCGGGGCGTATGAGCAGTTCTTC.

The V call is TRBV6-6, the J call TRBJ2-3, with 7 positions matching TRBD2. V gave up 2 bases and J gave up 3 bases; unmatched junction bases: 5. Germline values: CDR1 MNHNY, CDR2 SVGAGI (reference sequence). This CDR3 region has 15 residues. The CDR3 loop is CASSYGQGGTDTQYF. The CDR3, as DNA: TGTGCCAGCAGTTACGGTCAGGGAGGGACAGATACGCAGTATTTT.

This clone has a single count. This sequence joins TRBV25-1 and TRBJ1-6; D uncertain. The V end was cut by 4 bases, the J end by 9 bases, with 7 bases between. This CDR3 has 12 residues. Germline lookup yields CDR1 MGHDK and CDR2 SYGVNS. The CDR3 is CASSAGFSPLHF. For the CDR3, the DNA is TGTGCCAGCAGTGCTGGATTTTCACCCCTCCACTTT.